This is a list of T cell receptor beta chains from one sample in a study of human CD8 memory T cell subsets. Reprocessing the 5' RACE reads, TCRdb reports a single entry for every CDR3 protein and omits DNA. The sample data list 9,500 to 12,000 distinct CDR3 sequences. The sequencing sample was made of CD8+ T cells from PBMCs. These receptors originate from a human donor in good health. The CDR3 runs from the conserved cysteine through the conserved F or W. Each record gives: V gene, J gene, clone size, CDR3 protein. Size tells how often a clone was seen (once, few, many) or the class of an expanded clone, and some rows leave it out.

V: TRBV5-1; J: TRBJ2-5; size: NA; CDR3: CASRGSGVLETQYF
V: TRBV6-4; J: TRBJ2-1; size: NA; CDR3: CASSGLAMSSYNEQFF
V: TRBV7-9; J: TRBJ2-1; size: NA; CDR3: CASSLGVLEQFF
V: TRBV11-1; J: TRBJ1-1; size: NA; CDR3: CASSRTGLGTEAFF
V: TRBV18; J: TRBJ2-3; size: NA; CDR3: CASSPAGQGSTDTQYF
V: TRBV11-3; J: TRBJ2-7; size: NA; CDR3: CASSGRQTSYEQYF
V: TRBV2; J: TRBJ2-3; size: NA; CDR3: CASSPGRALDTQYF
V: TRBV7-9; J: TRBJ2-7; size: NA; CDR3: CASSPRWAGYEQYF
V: TRBV28; J: TRBJ2-7; size: large; CDR3: CASSLISRGKGVRLEQYF
V: TRBV7-8; J: TRBJ2-2; size: NA; CDR3: CASSSPRDRVNTGELFF
V: TRBV7-3; J: TRBJ2-1; size: NA; CDR3: CASSRLAGGQNNEQFF
V: TRBV29-1; J: TRBJ2-1; size: large; CDR3: CSVASNVGNEQFF
V: TRBV5-1; J: TRBJ1-4; size: medium-sized; CDR3: CASSLLYAEGEKLFF
V: TRBV28; J: TRBJ1-2; size: NA; CDR3: CASNHIQGNYGYTF
V: TRBV6-6; J: TRBJ1-4; size: medium-sized; CDR3: CASIRQLNEKLFF
V: TRBV10-2; J: TRBJ1-5; size: NA; CDR3: CASSEGRRQHF
V: TRBV7-6; J: TRBJ2-3; size: NA; CDR3: CASSSGSGGTDTQYF
V: TRBV10-3; J: TRBJ2-7; size: NA; CDR3: CAINPGGVAYEQYF
V: TRBV28; J: TRBJ2-7; size: NA; CDR3: CASSFEEGRNYEQYF
V: TRBV12-3/TRBV12-4; J: TRBJ2-5; size: NA; CDR3: CASSYRGGAETQYF
V: TRBV7-6; J: TRBJ1-1; size: large; CDR3: CASSLQGDTEAFF
V: TRBV20-1; J: TRBJ2-1; size: medium-sized; CDR3: CSATRGSGNEQFF
V: TRBV5-5; J: TRBJ2-5; size: medium-sized; CDR3: CASSVSSGLQETQYF
V: TRBV7-3; J: TRBJ1-6; size: medium-sized; CDR3: CASSSNRGTRISPLHF
V: TRBV28; J: TRBJ2-1; size: NA; CDR3: CASTGDLSYNEQFF